The TCR beta chain described here comes from a study of CD8+ T cells in alopecia areata. Study-wide points: Sequencing of scalp samples also captures resident alphabeta T cells of normal skin.

Germline CDR1 and CDR2: LNHDA and SQIVND (reference sequence). This CDR3 spans 13 amino acids. Trimming removed 11 bases at V and 5 bases at J, with 15 bases between. Alopecia areata patients gave lesional scalp punch biopsies and peripheral blood samples. The authors extracted RNA and reverse transcribed it into cDNA as the sequencing template. Method: immunoSEQ multiplex PCR; TCRdb's copy keeps in-frame clones and lacks some. The profile shows over 200,000 clones, 50% to 60% of them singletons. This clone was detected only a few times. Its matching antigen is unknown. The TCR sequence derives from a human donor with alopecia areata. The J gene is TRBJ1-4, the V gene TRBV19; D possibly corresponds to TRBD1 (5 bases). The sample here was CD4+ T cells sorted from blood, taken at week 0. The CDR3 sequence: CASQGTANEKLFF. The CDR3 DNA sequence: TGTGCCTCTCAAGGGACGGCAAATGAAAAACTGTTTTTT.